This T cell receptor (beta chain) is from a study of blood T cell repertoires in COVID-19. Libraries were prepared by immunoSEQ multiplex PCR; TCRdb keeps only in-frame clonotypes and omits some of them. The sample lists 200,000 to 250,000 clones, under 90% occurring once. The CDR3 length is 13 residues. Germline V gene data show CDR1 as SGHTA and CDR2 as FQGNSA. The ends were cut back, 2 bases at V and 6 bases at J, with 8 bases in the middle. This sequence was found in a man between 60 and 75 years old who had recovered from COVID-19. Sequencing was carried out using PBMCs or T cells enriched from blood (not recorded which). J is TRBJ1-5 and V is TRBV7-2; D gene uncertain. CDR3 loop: CASSLRGRQPQHF. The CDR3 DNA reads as TGTGCCAGCAGCTTACGGGGTCGTCAGCCCCAGCATTTT.